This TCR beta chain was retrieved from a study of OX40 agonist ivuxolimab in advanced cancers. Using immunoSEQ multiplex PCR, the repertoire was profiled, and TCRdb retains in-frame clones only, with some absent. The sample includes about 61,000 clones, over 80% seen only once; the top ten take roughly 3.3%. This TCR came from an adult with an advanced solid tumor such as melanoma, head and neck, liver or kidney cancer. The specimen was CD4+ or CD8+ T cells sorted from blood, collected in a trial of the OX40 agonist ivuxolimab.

CDR3 sequence reads: CASMKDLAGAYNEQFF. The CDR3 bases are TGTGCCAGTATGAAGGACCTAGCGGGGGCCTACAATGAGCAGTTCTTC. V and J are TRBV19 and TRBJ2-1; 10 positions match TRBD2. V trimming: 7 bases; J trimming: 2 bases; junction bases outside the gene matches: 8. Germline CDR1 and CDR2: LNHDA and SQIVND (reference sequence). CDR3 length: 16 amino acids.